A few counts support the clone carrying this T cell receptor (beta chain). This CDR3 comprises 14 residues. V was trimmed by 5 bases and J by 6 bases, leaving 16 bases between them. Germline V gives CDR1 LNHDA, CDR2 SQIVND (reference sequence). The data were taken from a study of type 1 regulatory T cells. About the research overall: An in vitro protocol generated T-allo10, a Tr1-enriched, alloantigen-specific CD4 T cell product.

TCRdb reprocessed the reads with MiXCR, giving one entry per CDR3 protein. The sample contains some 89,000 distinct CDR3 sequences, roughly 28% of which appear only once. The receptor was derived from a human donor in good health. This chain connects TRBV19 to TRBJ1-1; maybe TRBD1 (6 bases). Sequencing was carried out using CD4+ T cells, either the whole sample or a sorted fraction (not recorded which). The CDR3 loop is CASSVSGRGSEAFF. The CDR3 coding sequence is TGTGCCAGTAGTGTCTCGGGGAGGGGGTCTGAAGCTTTCTTT.